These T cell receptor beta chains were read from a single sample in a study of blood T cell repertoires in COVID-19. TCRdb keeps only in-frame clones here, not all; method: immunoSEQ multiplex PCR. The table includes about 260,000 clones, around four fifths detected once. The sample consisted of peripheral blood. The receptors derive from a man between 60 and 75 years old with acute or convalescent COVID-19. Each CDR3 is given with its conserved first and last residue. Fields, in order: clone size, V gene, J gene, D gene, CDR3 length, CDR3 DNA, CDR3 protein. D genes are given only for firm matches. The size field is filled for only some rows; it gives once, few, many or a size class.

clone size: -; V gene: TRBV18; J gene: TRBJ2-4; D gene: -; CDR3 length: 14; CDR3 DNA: TGTGCCAGCTCACCGCAGGGTGCCAAAAACATTCAGTACTTC; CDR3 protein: CASSPQGAKNIQYF
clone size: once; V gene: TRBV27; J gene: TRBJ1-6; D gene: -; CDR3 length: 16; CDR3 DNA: TGTGCCAGCAGTTTTACGGCACAGGGTAACGGATCACCCCTCCACTTT; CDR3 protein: CASSFTAQGNGSPLHF
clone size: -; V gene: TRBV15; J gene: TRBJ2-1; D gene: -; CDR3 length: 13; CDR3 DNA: TGTGCCACCCGACAGGATACCTACAATGAGCAGTTCTTC; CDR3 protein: CATRQDTYNEQFF
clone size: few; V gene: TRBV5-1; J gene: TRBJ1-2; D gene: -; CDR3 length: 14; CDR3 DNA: TGCGCCAGCAGCTTGGCGGGGGATGGGTATGGCTACACCTTC; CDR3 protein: CASSLAGDGYGYTF
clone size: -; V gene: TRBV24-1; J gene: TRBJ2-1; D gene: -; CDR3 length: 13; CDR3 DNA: TGTGCCACCAGTGATTCGTCGGGGAATGAGCAGTTCTTC; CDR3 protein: CATSDSSGNEQFF
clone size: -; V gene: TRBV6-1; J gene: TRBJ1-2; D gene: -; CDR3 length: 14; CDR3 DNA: TGTGCCAGCAGTGATTCGGGGGACCCCTATGGCTACACCTTC; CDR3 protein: CASSDSGDPYGYTF
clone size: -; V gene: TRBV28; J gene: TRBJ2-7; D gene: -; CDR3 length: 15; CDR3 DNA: TGTGCCAGCAGTTTGGCCGACAGGCCTCTCTACGAGCAGTACTTC; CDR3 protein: CASSLADRPLYEQYF
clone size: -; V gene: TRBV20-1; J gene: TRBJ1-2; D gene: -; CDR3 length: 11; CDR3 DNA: TGCAGTGCTAGAGTAGGGGGACCGACTGAATTC; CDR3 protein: CSARVGGPTEF
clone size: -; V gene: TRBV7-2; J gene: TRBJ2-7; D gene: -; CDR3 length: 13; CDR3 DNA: TGTGCCAGCAAGACATATAGCTCCTACGAGCAGTACTTC; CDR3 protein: CASKTYSSYEQYF
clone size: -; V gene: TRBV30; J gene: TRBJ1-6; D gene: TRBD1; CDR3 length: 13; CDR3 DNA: TGTGCCTGGAGTATCTCTAGGGACAGGCCACCCCACTTT; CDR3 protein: CAWSISRDRPPHF
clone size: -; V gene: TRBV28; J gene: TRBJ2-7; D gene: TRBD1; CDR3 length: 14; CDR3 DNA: TGTGCCAGCGGACAGGGGATAAGGGCCTACGAGCAGTACTTC; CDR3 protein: CASGQGIRAYEQYF
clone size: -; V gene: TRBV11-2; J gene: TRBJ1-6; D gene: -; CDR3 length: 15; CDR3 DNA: TGTGCCAGCAGCTTAGGCAGCTCCTATAATTCACCCCTCCACTTT; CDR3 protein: CASSLGSSYNSPLHF
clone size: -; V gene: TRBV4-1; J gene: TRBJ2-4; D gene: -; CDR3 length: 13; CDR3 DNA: TGCGCCAGCAGCCAAGACCAGCGGGACATTCAGTACTTC; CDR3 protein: CASSQDQRDIQYF
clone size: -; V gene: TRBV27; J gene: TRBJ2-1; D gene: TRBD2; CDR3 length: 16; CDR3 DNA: TGTGCCAGCAGTAGAGCGGGATCAAGCTCCTACAATGAGCAGTTCTTC; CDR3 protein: CASSRAGSSSYNEQFF
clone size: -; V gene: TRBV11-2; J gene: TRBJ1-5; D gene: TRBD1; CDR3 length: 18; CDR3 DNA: TGTGCCAGCAGCTTAGGGACAGGGGGACTAGAGAGCAATCAGCCCCAGCATTTT; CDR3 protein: CASSLGTGGLESNQPQHF
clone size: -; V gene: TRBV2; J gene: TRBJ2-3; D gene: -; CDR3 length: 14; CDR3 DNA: TGTGCCAGCAGTGAACTAGTTTCTGCAGATACGCAGTATTTT; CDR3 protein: CASSELVSADTQYF
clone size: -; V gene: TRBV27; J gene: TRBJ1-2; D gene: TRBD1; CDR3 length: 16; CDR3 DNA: TGTGCCAGCAGTTCGGGACAGGGAGGGGTATCCTATGGCTACACCTTC; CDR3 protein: CASSSGQGGVSYGYTF
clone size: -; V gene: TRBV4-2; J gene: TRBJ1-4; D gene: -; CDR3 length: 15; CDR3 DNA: TGTGCCAGCAGCCCGTCGACTTCAACTAATGAAAAACTGTTTTTT; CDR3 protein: CASSPSTSTNEKLFF
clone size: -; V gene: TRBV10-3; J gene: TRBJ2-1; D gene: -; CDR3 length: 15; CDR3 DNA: TGTGCCATCAGTGAGGGAACAGGGTCCTTAAATGAGCAGTTCTTC; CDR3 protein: CAISEGTGSLNEQFF
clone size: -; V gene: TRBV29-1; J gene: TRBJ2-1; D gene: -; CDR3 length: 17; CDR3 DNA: TGCAGCGTTGAAGGGTCGGCTAGCAGGGGCCCTAGCAATGAGCAGTTCTTC; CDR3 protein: CSVEGSASRGPSNEQFF
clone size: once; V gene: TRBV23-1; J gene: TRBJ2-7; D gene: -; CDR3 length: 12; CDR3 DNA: TGCGCCAGCAGGAGGAGCTCCTACGAGCAGTACTTC; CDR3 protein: CASRRSSYEQYF
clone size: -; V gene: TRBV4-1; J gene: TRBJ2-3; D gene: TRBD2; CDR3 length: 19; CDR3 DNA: TGCGCCAGCAGCCTAATGCGTAGGTCTAGCGGGGCCCCCACAGATACGCAGTATTTT; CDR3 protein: CASSLMRRSSGAPTDTQYF